The clone carrying this T cell receptor beta chain was seen a handful of times. The CDR3 extends over 20 amino acids. TCRdb called the RT-PCR reads again in MiXCR, with one record for every CDR3 protein. The sample holds about 680,000 distinct CDR3 sequences, 13% to 15% seen once. The chain is built from TRBV21-1 and TRBJ2-5; the listed D gene, TRBD2, was not tested against the DNA. TRBV21-1 is annotated as a pseudogene. The source material was memory CD4+ T cells from blood. This sequence was found in a female donor in good health, serving as a healthy control. The CDR3 loop is CASSKPPGGLAGFLSLAQYF. CDR3 nucleotides: TGTGCCAGCAGCAAACCCCCCGGCGGACTAGCGGGATTTCTCTCCCTCGCCCAGTACTTC.